These T cell receptor beta chains were read from a single sample in a study of T-cell memory formation after mild COVID-19. In TCRdb, the 5' RACE reads were re-called with MiXCR into one record per CDR3 protein. The sample lists about 420,000 distinct CDR3 sequences, under 25% seen once, with about an eighth in the top ten. Sequenced material: PBMCs or a T cell subset sorted from them (not recorded which). These receptor sequences come from an adult woman who had mild COVID-19 (a few samples of this study predate the infection). Cell type and time point are not known. Each CDR3 is given with its conserved first and last residue. The D gene is left open where the match is weak. The listing skips clone size in some rows; elsewhere it reads once, few, many or a size class.

>-|TRBV11-1|TRBD1|TRBJ2-1
CASSPQGGTGQREQFF
TGTGCCAGCAGCCCCCAGGGGGGGACAGGGCAGAGAGAGCAGTTCTTC
>many|TRBV5-4|-|TRBJ2-1
CASKRSSYNEQFF
TGTGCCAGCAAGAGGAGCTCCTACAATGAGCAGTTCTTC
>few|TRBV24-1|TRBD1|TRBJ2-7
CATSDGTALSYEQYF
TGTGCCACCAGTGATGGGACAGCACTTTCCTACGAGCAGTACTTC
>-|TRBV5-1|-|TRBJ2-7
CASSLVRSSYEQYF
TGCGCCAGCAGCTTGGTCCGGTCTTCCTACGAGCAGTACTTC
>-|TRBV11-2|-|TRBJ1-2
CASSPDMANYGYTF
TGTGCCAGCAGCCCTGACATGGCTAACTATGGCTACACCTTC
>-|TRBV27|TRBD2|TRBJ2-7
CASSLRGLVSEQYF
TGTGCCAGCAGTTTAAGGGGACTAGTCTCCGAGCAGTACTTC
>few|TRBV5-5|-|TRBJ2-7
CASSFVGAWNEQYF
TGTGCCAGCAGCTTCGTCGGGGCATGGAACGAGCAGTACTTC
>-|TRBV10-3|-|TRBJ2-1
CAIGIQGRNEQFF
TGTGCCATCGGAATCCAGGGCAGGAATGAGCAGTTCTTC
>-|TRBV4-1|-|TRBJ2-2
CASSSQPGTRGRGTGELFF
TGCGCCAGCAGCTCGCAACCGGGAACCAGGGGCAGGGGCACCGGGGAGCTGTTTTTT
>few|TRBV5-1|-|TRBJ1-2
CASSLEFRGGYTF
TGCGCCAGCAGCTTGGAGTTTCGGGGTGGCTACACCTTC
>few|TRBV5-1|-|TRBJ1-6
CASSMDSYNSPLHF
TGCGCCAGCAGCATGGATAGCTATAATTCACCCCTCCACTTT
>few|TRBV7-6|-|TRBJ2-4
CASSLSEANIQYF
TGTGCCAGCAGCTTATCCGAAGCAAACATTCAGTACTTC
>-|TRBV5-6|-|TRBJ2-2
CASSLPVATGELFF
TGTGCCAGCAGCCTACCTGTTGCCACCGGGGAGCTGTTTTTT
>-|TRBV12-3/TRBV12-4|-|TRBJ1-2
CASTQTGNYGYTF
TGTGCCAGCACTCAAACCGGGAACTATGGCTACACCTTC
>many|TRBV7-8|-|TRBJ1-2
CASSLWSLRGRGYGYTF
TGTGCCAGCAGCTTATGGTCGCTCCGGGGGCGCGGCTATGGCTACACCTTC
>-|TRBV14|TRBD2|TRBJ2-5
CASSLVGLAETQYF
TGTGCCAGCAGCCTCGTTGGACTAGCGGAGACCCAGTACTTC
>-|TRBV5-1|TRBD1|TRBJ1-2
CASSSTTGIYGYTF
TGCGCCAGCAGCTCAACGACAGGGATCTATGGCTACACCTTC
>few|TRBV7-9|-|TRBJ2-1
CASSPRELQGDEQFF
TGTGCCAGCAGCCCGAGGGAGTTACAGGGTGATGAGCAGTTCTTC
>few|TRBV20-1|TRBD2|TRBJ2-3
CSARGLAVSTDTQYF
TGCAGTGCTAGAGGACTAGCGGTCAGCACAGATACGCAGTATTTT
>-|TRBV18|-|TRBJ1-1
CASSQTNTEAFF
TGTGCCAGCTCACAGACGAACACTGAAGCTTTCTTT
>-|TRBV13|TRBD2|TRBJ2-7
CASSLGLGLARYEQYF
TGTGCCAGCAGCTTAGGCCTGGGACTAGCTCGGTACGAGCAGTACTTC
>few|TRBV3-1|TRBD1|TRBJ1-6
CASSQAGQWNSPLHF
TGTGCCAGCAGCCAAGCGGGACAGTGGAATTCACCCCTCCACTTT
>-|TRBV7-9|-|TRBJ1-2
CASSLIVGDGYTF
TGTGCCAGCAGCTTAATAGTAGGGGATGGCTACACCTTC
>-|TRBV29-1|TRBD2|TRBJ2-2
CSVGISGRYTGELFF
TGCAGCGTTGGTATTAGCGGGAGATACACCGGGGAGCTGTTTTTT
>few|TRBV6-5|-|TRBJ2-5
CASTLGGDLQTQYF
TGTGCCAGCACTTTAGGGGGAGATTTACAGACCCAGTACTTC
>-|TRBV5-6|-|TRBJ2-2
CASSLEWGSLNTGELFF
TGTGCCAGCAGCTTGGAATGGGGGTCCCTGAACACCGGGGAGCTGTTTTTT
>-|TRBV15|-|TRBJ2-7
CATSRGREYEQYF
TGTGCCACCAGCAGAGGACGGGAGTACGAGCAGTACTTC
>-|TRBV6-5|-|TRBJ1-3
CASSYEGSSGNTIYF
TGTGCCAGCAGTTACGAGGGTAGCTCTGGAAACACCATATATTTT
>many|TRBV7-2|-|TRBJ2-1
CASSLVAGSSYNEQFF
TGTGCCAGCAGCTTAGTGGCGGGGAGCTCCTACAATGAGCAGTTCTTC
>-|TRBV5-4|-|TRBJ1-1
CASSFPSGSKAFF
TGTGCCAGCAGCTTCCCCTCAGGGAGTAAAGCTTTCTTT
>few|TRBV5-1|-|TRBJ2-7
CASSLRQTYEQYF
TGCGCCAGCAGCTTGCGGCAGACCTACGAGCAGTACTTC
>few|TRBV18|-|TRBJ2-2
CASSPPTNTGELFF
TGTGCCAGCTCACCACCCACCAACACCGGGGAGCTGTTTTTT
>-|TRBV5-1|-|TRBJ1-2
CASSLERASGGYTF
TGCGCCAGCAGCCTAGAACGGGCCTCGGGAGGCTACACCTTC
>-|TRBV11-2|TRBD2|TRBJ2-3
CASRPLAGAGGTQYF
TGTGCCAGCAGACCGCTAGCGGGGGCCGGAGGTACGCAGTATTTT
>few|TRBV5-6|-|TRBJ2-7
CASSLNRGLPYEQYF
TGTGCCAGCAGCTTGAACAGGGGACTTCCCTACGAGCAGTACTTC
>-|TRBV4-1|TRBD2|TRBJ2-7
CASSQPEGRERYEQYF
TGCGCCAGCAGCCAGCCCGAAGGGCGGGAGAGGTACGAGCAGTACTTC
>few|TRBV5-5|-|TRBJ1-6
CASSPLAGTYNSPLHF
TGTGCCAGCAGCCCGCTTGCAGGAACCTATAATTCACCCCTCCACTTT
>few|TRBV7-9|TRBD1|TRBJ2-3
CASSSTGSDTQYF
TGTGCCAGCAGCTCGACAGGGTCAGATACGCAGTATTTT
>few|TRBV7-8|TRBD1|TRBJ1-5
CASSPRAGGRSNQPQHF
TGTGCCAGCAGCCCCCGGGCAGGGGGCAGGAGCAATCAGCCCCAGCATTTT
>-|TRBV19|-|TRBJ2-7
CASSISSLVTVPYEQYF
TGTGCCAGTAGTATTTCATCCTTGGTGACGGTACCCTACGAGCAGTACTTC
>few|TRBV5-6|TRBD2|TRBJ2-7
CASSLGSGGSYYEQYF
TGTGCCAGCAGCTTGGGGTCGGGAGGTTCCTACTACGAGCAGTACTTC
>-|TRBV5-1|-|TRBJ1-1
CASSFLGFEAFF
TGCGCCAGCAGCTTCCTCGGGTTTGAAGCTTTCTTT
>few|TRBV7-6|-|TRBJ1-5
CASSLAGFDNQPQHF
TGTGCCAGCAGCTTAGCAGGGTTCGACAATCAGCCCCAGCATTTT
>-|TRBV4-3|TRBD2|TRBJ2-3
CASKRVAGGDTQYF
TGCGCCAGCAAACGGGTAGCGGGTGGGGATACGCAGTATTTT
>-|TRBV4-3|TRBD2|TRBJ2-2
CASSQDEEREGGELFF
TGCGCCAGCAGCCAAGATGAAGAGCGGGAGGGCGGGGAGCTGTTTTTT
>-|TRBV12-3/TRBV12-4|-|TRBJ2-5
CASSLYSQETQYF
TGTGCCAGCAGTTTATACTCGCAAGAGACCCAGTACTTC
>-|TRBV5-5|-|TRBJ1-5
CASSLSSGRGGQPQHF
TGTGCCAGCAGCTTGAGTTCCGGGAGAGGAGGTCAGCCCCAGCATTTT
>-|TRBV7-7|TRBD2|TRBJ2-3
CASSLSLAPSTDTQYF
TGTGCTAGCAGCTTATCACTAGCGCCTAGCACAGATACGCAGTATTTT